This entry lists 26 T cell receptor beta chains sequenced from one sample in a study of blood T cell repertoires in COVID-19. Sequencing was performed with immunoSEQ multiplex PCR; in TCRdb, only in-frame clones are kept and a portion is missing. Of tens of thousands of clones listed, about four fifths are singletons. Sequences were obtained from peripheral blood. Receptor source: an older woman with acute or convalescent COVID-19.

This clone was observed a single time. The chain couples TRBV11-2 to TRBJ2-1; 8 nucleotides match TRBD2. V lost 1 base to trimming and J lost 0 bases; unmatched junction nucleotides: 8. CDR1 and CDR2 from the germline V gene are SGHAT and FQNNGV. CDR3 length: 18 residues. CDR3 amino acids: CASSLGSGGRSSYNEQFF. For the CDR3, the DNA is TGTGCCAGCAGCTTAGGATCGGGGGGGCGAAGCTCCTACAATGAGCAGTTCTTC. Variable domain in full (rest from reference TRBV11-2 and TRBJ2-1): EAGVAQSPRYKIIEKRQSVAFWCNPISGHATLYWYQQILGQGPKLLIQFQNNGVVDDSQLPKDRFSAERLKGVDSTLKIQPAKLEDSAVYLCASSLGSGGRSSYNEQFFGPGTRLTVL.

This clone has a single count. CDR3 protein: CASSLGELTGSGELFF. The CDR3 region has the DNA TGCGCCAGCAGCTTGGGGGAATTAACAGGGTCCGGGGAGCTGTTTTTT. The rearrangement joins TRBV5-1 to TRBJ2-2, with D possibly being TRBD1 (6 bases). Germline V gene data show CDR1 as SGHRS and CDR2 as YFSETQ. V lost 0 bases and J lost 6, with 15 bases in between. CDR3 length equals 16 residues.

The genes are TRBV27 and TRBJ2-7, with 9 positions matching TRBD1. The CDR3 extends over 14 amino acids. CDR1 and CDR2 (germline): MNHEY, SMNVEV (reference sequence). V dropped 6 bases and J dropped 6; count of bases not matched to a gene: 9. The chain's CDR3 is CASRQGAGASEQYF. CDR3 bases: TGTGCCAGCAGACAGGGGGCAGGAGCCTCCGAGCAGTACTTC.

This clone has just a few counts. This chain uses TRBV6-6 with TRBJ1-3; D call uncertain. The V and J ends lost 4 bases and 0 bases respectively, with 10 bases between them. CDR3 length: 15 residues. Germline V gene sequence: CDR1 MNHNY, CDR2 SVGAGI (reference sequence). CDR3 nucleotide sequence: TGTGCCAGCAGTTCCCGAGGAGACTCTGGAAACACCATATATTTT. Translating it yields CASSSRGDSGNTIYF.

The chain carries TRBV5-6 and TRBJ2-7; 7 nucleotides align to TRBD1. CDR1 and CDR2 from the germline V gene are SGHDT and YYEEEE. CDR3 size: 15 residues. The trim removed 3 bases at V and 0 bases at J, leaving 6 bases unmatched. In DNA, the CDR3 is TGTGCCAGCAGCTCCCCCGGGACAGACTCCTACGAGCAGTACTTC. Encoded protein: CASSSPGTDSYEQYF.

The chain couples TRBV6-5 to TRBJ1-6; D gene ambiguous. V was clipped by 6 bases and J by 7 bases, with 10 bases between them. There are 13 residues in the CDR3. Germline V gene lookup returns CDR1 MNHEY and CDR2 SVGAGI. CDR3 loop: CASRLGSNSPLHF. CDR3 nucleotides: TGTGCCAGCAGATTAGGTAGCAATTCACCCCTCCACTTT.

The J gene is TRBJ2-5, the V gene TRBV11-3, with D perhaps matching TRBD1 (5 bases). V lost 1 base, J lost 5 bases, and 14 bases lay in between. From germline, CDR1 is SGHNT and CDR2 YENEEA. The CDR3 is made up of 15 amino acids. Here the CDR3 reads CASSLGGRVGETQYF. The CDR3 nucleotides read TGTGCCAGCAGCTTAGGGGGCAGGGTAGGCGAGACCCAGTACTTC. The full variable domain, its missing parts supplied by reference TRBV11-3 and TRBJ2-5, is EAGVVQSPRYKIIEKKQPVAFWCNPISGHNTLYWYLQNLGQGPELLIRYENEEAVDDSQLPKDRFSAERLKGVDSTLKIQPAELGDSAVYLCASSLGGRVGETQYFGPGTRLLVL.

The chain links TRBV11-3 to TRBJ1-1; 7 nucleotides match TRBD1. Germline trimming cut 4 bases from V and 4 bases from J; bases unmatched to any gene: 9. Germline V gene data show CDR1 as SGHNT and CDR2 as YENEEA. This CDR3 has 15 residues. The CDR3 nucleotides are TGTGCCAGCAGCTCCCAGACTCAGGGGGTCACTGAAGCTTTCTTT. Amino acids: CASSSQTQGVTEAFF.

The chain recombines TRBV30 with TRBJ2-2, with 8 bases aligning to TRBD2. J lost 0 bases, V lost 2 bases, and 8 bases had no gene match. The CDR3 spans 17 residues. CDR1 is GTSNPN and CDR2 is SVGIG in the germline V gene (reference sequence). DNA of the CDR3: TGTGCCTGGAGTCCCTCCCGGGGGGGGGCGAACACCGGGGAGCTGTTTTTT. This codes for CAWSPSRGGANTGELFF.

The CDR3 nucleotides are TGTGCCAGCAGTGTTAGCAGGGATAACTACAATGAGCAGTTCTTC. It encodes CASSVSRDNYNEQFF. This rearrangement joins TRBV2 to TRBJ2-1, with a tentative D call TRBD1 (5 bases). The germline V gene encodes CDR1 SNHLY and CDR2 FYNNEI. The CDR3 has 15 residues. The ends were cut back, 4 bases at V and 3 bases at J, with 13 bases in the middle.

The chain employs TRBV6-5 and TRBJ2-7, with D tentatively TRBD1 (6 bases). There are 13 residues in the CDR3. Germline CDR1 is MNHEY and CDR2 is SVGAGI. Trimming took off 5 bases at V and 4 bases at J, with 12 bases between the two ends. The CDR3 DNA reads TGTGCCAGCAGTAAGGGACAAATTTACGAGCAGTACTTC. This codes for CASSKGQIYEQYF.

This clone was recorded only once. This chain joins TRBV5-1 and TRBJ2-3; a weak D match, TRBD1 (5 bases). CDR3 length: 12 residues. Trimming took 7 bases from V and 7 from J, leaving 13 bases between them. The germline V gene has CDR1 SGHRS and CDR2 YFSETQ. The CDR3: CASQGSGNTQYF. CDR3 DNA: TGCGCCAGCCAGGGATCAGGGAATACGCAGTATTTT.

The chain carries TRBV7-9 and TRBJ2-5; tentative D call: TRBD2 (5 bases). The germline CDR1 and CDR2 sequences are SEHNR and FQNEAQ (reference sequence). This CDR3 comprises 13 residues. With 3 bases removed from V and 4 bases from J, the gap between germline ends came to 9 bases. CDR3 nucleotides: TGTGCCAGCAGCTTTGGACTGGGAGAGACCCAGTACTTC. This codes for CASSFGLGETQYF.

As concerns this clone: Within the sample, other DNA sequences also encode this same CDR3. This chain links TRBV5-4 with TRBJ2-5; D possibly corresponds to TRBD2 (5 bases). This CDR3 comprises 13 residues. CDR1 and CDR2 (germline): SGHNT, YYREEE (reference sequence). Trimming pared 2 bases from V and 2 bases from J, leaving 7 bases between. This chain's CDR3 is CASSLERQETQYF. The CDR3 DNA sequence: TGTGCCAGCAGCTTAGAGCGGCAAGAGACCCAGTACTTC.

This clone was seen just once. The V call is TRBV7-2, the J call TRBJ1-5, with D possibly matching TRBD1 (6 bases). The CDR3 is 16 amino acids. V gave up 3 bases and J gave up 6 bases, with 18 bases separating them. The V gene's germline CDR1 is SGHTA and CDR2 FQGNSA. CDR3 amino acids: CASSFRTTGSSQPQHF. CDR3 DNA sequence: TGTGCCAGCAGCTTCCGGACCACAGGGTCGTCTCAGCCCCAGCATTTT.

The rearrangement uses TRBV30 and TRBJ2-5; TRBD2 aligns across 12 bases. The CDR3 contains 18 residues. The germline V gene has CDR1 GTSNPN and CDR2 SVGIG (reference sequence). V lost 0 bases, J lost 5 bases, and 13 bases stayed unmatched. CDR3 loop: CAWSVGASGGASGETQYF. CDR3 coding DNA: TGTGCCTGGAGTGTAGGGGCTAGCGGGGGGGCCTCGGGTGAGACCCAGTACTTC.

V gene TRBV6-6 combines with J gene TRBJ2-5; D might be TRBD2 (7 bases). Germline CDR1 and CDR2: MNHNY and SVGAGI (reference sequence). This CDR3 has 15 amino acids. The V end was cut by 5 bases, the J end by 5 bases, with 18 bases between. The CDR3 sequence: CASSRSGGAVETQYF. Here the CDR3 DNA reads TGTGCCAGCAGTAGGTCGGGGGGCGCGGTGGAGACCCAGTACTTC.

This chain links TRBV5-5 with TRBJ2-7, with 11 bases that match TRBD1. The CDR3 totals 15 residues. With 2 bases clipped from V and 7 bases from J, the junction kept 8 bases outside the gene matches. Germline V gives CDR1 SGHKS, CDR2 YYEKEE (reference sequence). CDR3 sequence (DNA): TGTGCCAGCAGCTTCTGGGACAGGGGGTTTAAGGAGCAGTACGTC. Translated, it gives CASSFWDRGFKEQYV.

The chain joins TRBV9 to TRBJ2-2; 16 nucleotides line up with TRBD2. Germline CDR1 is SGDLS and CDR2 is YYNGEE. CDR3 length: 17 residues. V was clipped by 3 bases and J by 6 bases; unmatched bases: 5. The CDR3 is CASSGVGLAGGPGELFF. CDR3 bases: TGTGCCAGCAGCGGAGTGGGACTAGCGGGGGGGCCCGGGGAGCTGTTTTTT.

This clone has a handful of counts. V is TRBV18 and J is TRBJ2-3, with D perhaps TRBD2 (7 bases). Trimming stripped 2 bases from V and 3 bases from J, with 15 bases between. Germline assignment: CDR1 KGHSH and CDR2 LQKENI. CDR3 length: 16 residues. In DNA form, the CDR3 reads TGTGCCAGCTCACCATTTCGAGGGGGAGGGACAGATACGCAGTATTTT. Encoded protein: CASSPFRGGGTDTQYF.

V usage is TRBV12-3 or TRBV12-4 and J usage is TRBJ1-2, with 7 bases aligning to TRBD1. The CDR3 spans 13 residues. With V trimmed by 5 bases and J by 8 bases, 8 bases remained unmatched. Here the CDR3 DNA reads TGTGCCAGCAGTCCACAGGGGATAGGCGGCTACACCTTC. The encoded protein is CASSPQGIGGYTF.

The gene calls are TRBV30 and TRBJ2-1, with 9 bases aligning to TRBD1. This CDR3 comprises 15 residues. V trimming: 3 bases; J trimming: 4 bases; junction bases outside the gene matches: 7. Germline CDR1 GTSNPN, CDR2 SVGIG (reference sequence). This CDR3 reads CAWSTPGTGYNEQFF. The DNA of the CDR3 is TGTGCCTGGAGCACACCCGGGACAGGGTACAATGAGCAGTTCTTC.

V and J are TRBV25-1 and TRBJ2-5, with 12 bases matching TRBD2. The length of the CDR3 is 15 residues. CDR1 MGHDK and CDR2 SYGVNS come from the germline V gene. J was trimmed by 6 bases and V by 3 bases; bases with no gene match: 5. The CDR3 nucleotides read TGTGCCAGCAGTGATACTAGCGGGGGGAGGAAGACCCAGTACTTC. Amino acids: CASSDTSGGRKTQYF. Full variable domain (outside the CDR3, taken from reference TRBV25-1 and TRBJ2-5): EADIYQTPRYLVIGTGKKITLECSQTMGHDKMYWYQQDPGMELHLIHYSYGVNSTEKGDLSSESTVSRIRTEHFPLTLESARPSHTSQYLCASSDTSGGRKTQYFGPGTRLLVL.

The CDR3 DNA is TGTGCCAGCAGCAAGGGACAGAGGGTCAATGAGCAGTTCTTC. Residues: CASSKGQRVNEQFF. The chain couples TRBV14 to TRBJ2-1; 7 bases are shared with TRBD1. CDR1 is SGHDN, CDR2 FVKESK, per germline. J lost 6 bases, V lost 5 bases, and 7 bases had no gene match. The CDR3 runs 14 residues.

The chain joins TRBV3-1 (or the pseudogene TRBV3-2) to TRBJ2-1; TRBD2 might be the D (5 bases). Per the germline V gene, CDR1 is LGHDT and CDR2 is YNNKEL (reference sequence). There are 16 residues in the CDR3. Trimming took off 1 base at V and 1 base at J, with 11 bases between the two ends. CDR3: CASSQALRGSYNEQFF. The CDR3 DNA reads as TGTGCCAGCAGCCAAGCTCTACGGGGTTCCTACAATGAGCAGTTCTTC.

The rearrangement links TRBV6-6 to TRBJ2-2; 7 bases agree with TRBD1. The V gene's germline CDR1 is MNHNY and CDR2 SVGAGI (reference sequence). This CDR3 contains 15 residues. J was trimmed by 3 bases and V by 7 bases; bases with no gene match: 8. In DNA form, the CDR3 reads TGTGCCAGCAACCGACAGGGAATCGACACCGGGGAGCTGTTTTTT. As protein: CASNRQGIDTGELFF.